This is a list of T cell receptor beta chains from one sample in a study of blood T cell repertoires in COVID-19. Data came from immunoSEQ multiplex PCR; TCRdb stores just in-frame clones and leaves some out. Of roughly 190,000 clones detected, around 83% appear once; the ten largest clones hold 3% to 3.5%. The sequenced sample was PBMCs or T cells enriched from blood (not recorded which). These receptors were taken from a woman in her thirties who had been exposed to COVID-19. CDR3s include the opening cysteine and the closing phenylalanine or tryptophan. The D gene is left open where the match is weak. Clone size is not always given. Where it is, it says once, few, many or a class for expanded clones.

cdr3_nt cdr3_aa clone_size j_call v_call d_call
TGTGCCAGCTCACCACGTCAGACAGCTAGCTCTGGAAACACCATATATTTT CASSPRQTASSGNTIYF . TRBJ1-3 TRBV18 .
TGTGCCAGCAGTGAAGGTTATGAGGGGGCGGGCTACACCTTC CASSEGYEGAGYTF . TRBJ1-2 TRBV2 TRBD1
TGCGCCAGCAGCTTGTCCGGGGACAGGAGGTCCTACGAGCAGTACTTC CASSLSGDRRSYEQYF . TRBJ2-7 TRBV5-1 TRBD1
TGTGCCAGCAGCCGTCAAAGTCGAGGGGGCTACCACGAGCAGTACTTC CASSRQSRGGYHEQYF . TRBJ2-7 TRBV9 TRBD1
TGTGCCAGCAGCTTAACTGCCTATAATTCACCCCTCCACTTT CASSLTAYNSPLHF few TRBJ1-6 TRBV11-2 .
TGCAGCGCCCAGAGCGGCCCGGCTGATGGAGCTTTCTTT CSAQSGPADGAFF . TRBJ1-1 TRBV29-1 .
TGCGCCAGCAGCCAAAGCGGGACGGGGACTCAGTACTTC CASSQSGTGTQYF once TRBJ2-4 TRBV4-1 TRBD2
TGTGCCAGCAGTATGGCGGGGGGTGAGACAGATACGCAGTATTTT CASSMAGGETDTQYF . TRBJ2-3 TRBV6-5 TRBD2
TGTGCCAGCAGCTTGGGGGGACAGTTTAGCAATCAGCCCCAGCATTTT CASSLGGQFSNQPQHF . TRBJ1-5 TRBV5-4 TRBD1
TGTGCCACCAGCAGAGATATCGGGAGGGGGGCCGGCACCGGGGAGCTGTTTTTT CATSRDIGRGAGTGELFF . TRBJ2-2 TRBV15 TRBD2
TGTGCCAGCAGGGGACAGATGAACACCGGGGAGCTGTTTTTT CASRGQMNTGELFF . TRBJ2-2 TRBV2 TRBD1
TGTGCCACCAGTGCCCCCCCTCGAGGGAACACCATATATTTT CATSAPPRGNTIYF . TRBJ1-3 TRBV24-1 .
TGTGCCAGTAGTCCGAACTATCGCGAGTCACCCCTCCACTTT CASSPNYRESPLHF few TRBJ1-6 TRBV19 .
TGTGCCAGCAGCTTTGGGGACAGGGGCTACGAGCAGTACTTC CASSFGDRGYEQYF . TRBJ2-7 TRBV5-4 TRBD1